This T cell receptor (beta chain) was observed in a study of persistence of HIV-infected CD4 T cells. At the level of the study: Suppressive ART had lasted a median of 8 years. Antigen stimulation activated a lower proportion of cells, more of them memory, than anti-CD3/anti-CD28 stimulation.

Worth noting for this clone: The antigen is undetermined.

This nonspecific control used anti-CD3/anti-CD28 bead stimulation of CD4+ T cells. CD4+ T cells upregulating both CD40 ligand and CD69 were sorted as responding cells. Before stimulation, PBMCs underwent CD8+ T cell depletion. This was the immunoSEQ version 4 assay in survey mode. Only in-frame clones appear in the TCRdb table, and some are missing; sequencing was by immunoSEQ multiplex PCR. There are about 45,000 clones in the sample; 85% to 90% occur only once, and around 3.2% lies in the top ten. The receptor was derived from an adult woman with HIV who was CMV-seropositive. Specimen: CD4+ T cells sorted from PBMCs after approximately 19-hour stimulation, collected from a patient who received antiretroviral therapy.

CDR3 DNA sequence: TGCAGCGTTGAAGGTTGGACAGGGCTTGCGGACACTGAAGCTTTCTTT. It encodes CSVEGWTGLADTEAFF. V is TRBV29-1 and J is TRBJ1-1; 8 nucleotides agree with TRBD1. Per germline, CDR1 SQVTM and CDR2 ANQGSEA. The trim removed 1 base at V and 3 bases at J, leaving 10 bases unmatched. This CDR3 has 16 amino acids.